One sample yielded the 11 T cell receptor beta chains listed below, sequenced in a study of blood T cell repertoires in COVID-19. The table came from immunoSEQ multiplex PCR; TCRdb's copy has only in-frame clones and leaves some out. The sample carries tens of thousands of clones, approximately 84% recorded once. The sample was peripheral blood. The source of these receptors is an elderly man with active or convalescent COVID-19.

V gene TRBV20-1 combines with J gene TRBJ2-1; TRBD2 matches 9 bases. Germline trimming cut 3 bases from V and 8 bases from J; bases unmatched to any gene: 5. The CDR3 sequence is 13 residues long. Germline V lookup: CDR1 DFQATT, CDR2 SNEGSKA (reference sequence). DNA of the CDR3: TGCAGTGCTAGTAGCGGGAGATCCGATGAGCAGTTCTTC. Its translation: CSASSGRSDEQFF.

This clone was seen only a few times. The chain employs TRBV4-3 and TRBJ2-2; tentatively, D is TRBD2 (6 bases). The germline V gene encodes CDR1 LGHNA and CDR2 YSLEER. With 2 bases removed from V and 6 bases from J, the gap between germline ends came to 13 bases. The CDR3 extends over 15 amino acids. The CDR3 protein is CASSQSGREAGELFF. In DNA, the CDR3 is TGCGCCAGCAGCCAAAGCGGCAGGGAGGCCGGGGAGCTGTTTTTT.

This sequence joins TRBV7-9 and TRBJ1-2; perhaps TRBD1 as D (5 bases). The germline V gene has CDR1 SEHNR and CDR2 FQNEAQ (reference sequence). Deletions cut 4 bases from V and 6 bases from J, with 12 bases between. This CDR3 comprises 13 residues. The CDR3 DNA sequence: TGTGCCAGCAGCTCCGACAGTGCGAATGGCTACACCTTC. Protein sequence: CASSSDSANGYTF.

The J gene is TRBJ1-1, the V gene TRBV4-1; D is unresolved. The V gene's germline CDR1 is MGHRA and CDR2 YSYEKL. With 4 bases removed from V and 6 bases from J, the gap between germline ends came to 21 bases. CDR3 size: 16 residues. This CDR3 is CASSPGGRLEHSEAFF. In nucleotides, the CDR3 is TGCGCCAGCAGCCCGGGTGGCAGATTAGAACACTCTGAAGCTTTCTTT.

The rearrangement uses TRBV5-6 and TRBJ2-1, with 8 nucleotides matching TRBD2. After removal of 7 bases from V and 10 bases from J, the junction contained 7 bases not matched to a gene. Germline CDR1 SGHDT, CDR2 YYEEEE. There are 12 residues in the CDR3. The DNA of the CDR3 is TGTGCCAGCGCTCGGGAGGGTAGCGAGCAGTTCTTC. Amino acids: CASAREGSEQFF.

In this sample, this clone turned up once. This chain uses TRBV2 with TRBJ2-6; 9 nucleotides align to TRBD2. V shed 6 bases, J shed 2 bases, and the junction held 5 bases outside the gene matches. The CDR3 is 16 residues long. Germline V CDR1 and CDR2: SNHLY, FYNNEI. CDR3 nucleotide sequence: TGTGCCAGCAGAGTGGGGACTAGCCCTGGGGCCAACGTCCTGACTTTC. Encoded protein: CASRVGTSPGANVLTF.

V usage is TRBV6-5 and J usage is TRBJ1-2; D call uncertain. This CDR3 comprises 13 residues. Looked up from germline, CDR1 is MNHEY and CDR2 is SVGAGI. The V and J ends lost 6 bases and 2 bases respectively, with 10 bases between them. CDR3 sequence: CASSLDTNYGYTF. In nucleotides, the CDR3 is TGTGCCAGCAGCTTAGACACCAACTATGGCTACACCTTC.

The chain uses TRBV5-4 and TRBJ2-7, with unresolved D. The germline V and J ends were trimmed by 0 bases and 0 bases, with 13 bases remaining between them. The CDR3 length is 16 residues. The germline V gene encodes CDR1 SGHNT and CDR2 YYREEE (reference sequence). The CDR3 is CASSLGRLKNSYEQYF. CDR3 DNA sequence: TGTGCCAGCAGCTTGGGACGACTGAAAAACTCCTACGAGCAGTACTTC.

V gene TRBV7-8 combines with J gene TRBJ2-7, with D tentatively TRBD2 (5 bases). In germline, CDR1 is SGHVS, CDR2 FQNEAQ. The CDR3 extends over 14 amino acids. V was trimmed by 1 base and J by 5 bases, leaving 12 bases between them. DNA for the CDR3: TGTGCCAGCAGCTTAGGTGGGAGTGGCGACGAGCAGTACTTC. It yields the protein CASSLGGSGDEQYF. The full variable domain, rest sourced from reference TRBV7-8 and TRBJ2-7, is GAGVSQSPRYKVAKRGQDVALRCDPISGHVSLFWYQQALGQGPEFLTYFQNEAQLDKSGLPSDRFFAERPEGSVSTLKIQRTQQEDSAVYLCASSLGGSGDEQYFGPGTRLTVT.

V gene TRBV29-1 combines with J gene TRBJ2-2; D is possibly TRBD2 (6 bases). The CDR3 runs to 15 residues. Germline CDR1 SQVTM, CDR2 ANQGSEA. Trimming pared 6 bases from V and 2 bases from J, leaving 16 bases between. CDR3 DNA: TGCAGCGTCGGAGGGGCTAGCGTCAACACCGGGGAGCTGTTTTTT. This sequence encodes CSVGGASVNTGELFF.

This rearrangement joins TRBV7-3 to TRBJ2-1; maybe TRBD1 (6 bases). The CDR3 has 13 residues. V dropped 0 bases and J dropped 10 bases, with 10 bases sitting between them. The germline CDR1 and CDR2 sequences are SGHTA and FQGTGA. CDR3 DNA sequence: TGTGCCAGCAGCTTAACGGCAGGGGCCGAGCAGTTCTTC. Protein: CASSLTAGAEQFF.